These T cell receptor beta chains were read from a single sample in a study of tumor and adjacent non-tumor tissue in lung cancer. Via MiXCR, TCRdb re-called the multiplex PCR reads, giving one row per CDR3 protein. The table records about 86,000 distinct CDR3 sequences, roughly three quarters of them present only once. Sequences were obtained from distant non-tumor lung tissue. These receptors came from a woman aged 50 to 60 with non-small cell lung cancer. Each CDR3 is given without its conserved first and last residue.

V gene | CDR3 protein
TRBV4-1 | ASSQASRIGTYNEQF
TRBV6-1 | ASVPGGTYEQY
TRBV7-3 | ASSLMGGVQETQY
TRBV5-6 | GSSLDATYVQY
TRBV5-4 | ASSLQGAEERY
TRBV6-1 | ASSESPGEPNNEQF
TRBV29-1 | SAFPVNKNIQY
TRBV14 | ASSQDLGSTVYGYT
TRBV6-5 | ANSSGGDSPNYGYP
TRBV6-1 | ASNPGQGSDTQY
TRBV5-1 | ASSQNSYNEQF
TRBV28 | AGRPPGQHNTDTQY
TRBV29-1 | SVAGQGLPDFRTDTQH
TRBV2 | ASREGREQY
TRBV6-1 | ASRGDIYEQY
TRBV5-3 | ASHHQSGTGPSGANFLT
TRBV6-5 | TSTPGQRSYEQY
TRBV11-1 | ASSCSRGQREVEHY
TRBV11-3 | ASSNRDSSYNERF
TRBV20-1 | SARGETGNYGYT
TRBV2 | ASSPRNTRTDTQY
TRBV30 | AWSGAATGIRTGELF
TRBV4-1 | ASSQERGKDTQY
TRBV11-2 | ASSIEDDNEQF
TRBV6-5 | ASGDPSGGVHGELF
TRBV9 | ASNEPSGKPSSYNEQF
TRBV6-1 | ARGVTGDQETQY
TRBV6-6 | AGRDVDGGSPSYEQY
TRBV11-2 | TSSLWGQLATNTQY
TRBV28 | ACSKRQGQETLY
TRBV4-1 | ASSQGLAGGNTWELF
TRBV10-2 | ASSVSVLSYEQY
TRBV6-2/TRBV6-3 | DSSTGLAGVVGELF
TRBV6-1 | ASSGRTDEKLL
TRBV24-1 | TTSPSGTAVDTQY
TRBV11-1 | ASSLLLSEIADTQY
TRBV10-3 | AFSAPQGVTDTQY
TRBV7-9 | ASSLQRLAVTDTQY
TRBV20-1 | ATGNYEQY
TRBV5-4 | ASSHSDTENIQY
TRBV6-5 | ASSGLVGLDEKLS